These 6 T cell receptor beta chains were all obtained from the same sample, sequenced in a study of shared T cell receptors in the human thymus. TCRdb's copy holds only in-frame clones and misses some; the assay was immunoSEQ multiplex PCR. Seen here are 600,000 to 900,000 clones, approximately 85% observed once, and the top ten hold 0.0095% to 0.011%. This sample also belongs to another study, concerning human thymus T cells.

The sequenced sample was thymocytes. Every receptor here comes from a girl under three years old with a congenital heart defect.

The chain joins TRBV5-1 to TRBJ1-1; weak D call: TRBD1 (5 bases). The CDR3 consists of 16 residues. With 5 bases removed from V and 1 base from J, the gap between germline ends came to 18 bases. Germline CDR1 and CDR2: SGHRS and YFSETQ. The CDR3 protein is CASSAENRQKNTEAFF. Written as DNA, the CDR3 is TGCGCCAGCAGTGCCGAAAATCGACAGAAGAACACTGAAGCTTTCTTT.

The chain couples TRBV6-6 to TRBJ1-1; no reliable D call. The length of the CDR3 is 13 residues. Germline-derived CDR1 and CDR2 are MNHNY and SVGAGI (reference sequence). V was shortened by 0 bases and J by 4 bases, with 6 bases between the two germline ends. CDR3 sequence: CASSYSVGTEAFF. DNA of the CDR3: TGTGCCAGCAGTTACTCGGTCGGCACTGAAGCTTTCTTT.

CDR3 nucleotide sequence: TGCGCCAGCAGCAATCGAAGTACAGGGGGCCCCACCTACGAGCAGTACTTC. This codes for CASSNRSTGGPTYEQYF. This sequence joins TRBV5-1 and TRBJ2-7; 9 bases align to TRBD1. CDR3 length equals 17 residues. Trimming removed 4 bases from V and 2 bases from J; junction bases left unmatched: 13. Germline V CDR1 and CDR2: SGHRS, YFSETQ.

In this sample, this clone turned up a few times. The chain recombines TRBV4-3 with TRBJ2-3; 7 bases agree with TRBD1. With V trimmed by 0 bases and J by 2 bases, 2 bases remained unmatched. The CDR3 totals 15 residues. Looked up from germline, CDR1 is LGHNA and CDR2 is YSLEER. CDR3 region: CASSQETGSTDTQYF. The CDR3 DNA sequence: TGCGCCAGCAGCCAAGAGACAGGGTCCACAGATACGCAGTATTTT.

CDR3 sequence (DNA): TGTGCCACCAGCATAGGGGGACCTACCAGGGGGAAAGCTTTCTTT. Translation gives CATSIGGPTRGKAFF. J is TRBJ1-1 and V is TRBV15, with 7 bases aligning to TRBD1. Looked up from germline, CDR1 is LNHNV and CDR2 is YYDKDF (reference sequence). Germline trimming cut 4 bases from V and 9 bases from J; bases unmatched to any gene: 14. The CDR3 has 15 residues. Looking up the rest from reference TRBV15 and TRBJ1-1 gives the full variable domain: DAMVIQNPRYQVTQFGKPVTLSCSQTLNHNVMYWYQQKSSQAPKLLFHYYDKDFNNEADTPDNFQSRRPNTSFCFLDIRSPGLGDTAMYLCATSIGGPTRGKAFFGQGTRLTVV.

The genes are TRBV5-4 and TRBJ1-2; no clear D gene. CDR1 and CDR2 from the germline V gene are SGHNT and YYREEE (reference sequence). There are 16 residues in the CDR3. The V end was cut by 5 bases, the J end by 1 base, with 18 bases between. In DNA form, the CDR3 reads TGTGCCAGCAGGATTGGTTGGTATAGTCTTAACTATGGCTACACCTTC. Translated, it gives CASRIGWYSLNYGYTF.